Listed below are T cell receptor beta chains from one sample, sequenced in a study of cytomegalovirus exposure and HLA in healthy donors. The table came from immunoSEQ multiplex PCR; TCRdb's copy has only in-frame clones and leaves some out. The profile shows 250,000 or so clones, around nine tenths of them singletons. Sequenced material: PBMCs. The receptors were sampled from a man aged 18 to 29 in good health and CMV-seronegative. Both conserved end residues are part of each CDR3. A D gene is named only where the DNA matches it firmly. Size tells how often a clone was seen (once, few, many) or the class of an expanded clone, and some rows leave it out.

V: TRBV10-3
size: NA
J: TRBJ2-2
D: NA
DNA: TGTGCCATCAGTGAAACGGGATTAGCGAACACCGGGGAGCTGTTTTTT
CDR3: CAISETGLANTGELFF

V: TRBV6-5
size: NA
J: TRBJ1-6
D: NA
DNA: TGTGCCAGCAGTAACCGCCCAGGGAGGAATTCACCCCTCCACTTT
CDR3: CASSNRPGRNSPLHF

V: TRBV27
size: NA
J: TRBJ1-5
D: TRBD1
DNA: TGTGCCAGCAGAATCGGGACAGGGATTGCGCCCCAGCATTTT
CDR3: CASRIGTGIAPQHF

V: TRBV4-1
size: NA
J: TRBJ1-1
D: TRBD1
DNA: TGCGCCAGCAGCCAGAGACAGGGGAACACTGAAGCTTTCTTT
CDR3: CASSQRQGNTEAFF

V: TRBV29-1
size: NA
J: TRBJ2-1
D: NA
DNA: TGCAGCGTTGGAGGGGGGGCCAGCTCCTACAATGAGCAGTTCTTC
CDR3: CSVGGGASSYNEQFF

V: TRBV7-2
size: NA
J: TRBJ2-7
D: NA
DNA: TGTGCCAGCAGCAGAGACTCAGGGTACGAGCAGTACTTC
CDR3: CASSRDSGYEQYF

V: TRBV19
size: NA
J: TRBJ2-1
D: TRBD1
DNA: TGTGCCAGTAGCCCCGGACAGGGGGGCATCCACAATGAGCAGTTCTTC
CDR3: CASSPGQGGIHNEQFF

V: TRBV5-1
size: NA
J: TRBJ1-2
D: NA
DNA: TGCGCCAGCAGCTTGGGGGGCACTTATAACTATGGCTACACCTTC
CDR3: CASSLGGTYNYGYTF

V: TRBV18
size: few
J: TRBJ2-2
D: TRBD2
DNA: TGTGCCAGCTCCCCAATGACTAGCGGGGGACCCACCGGGGAGCTGTTTTTT
CDR3: CASSPMTSGGPTGELFF

V: TRBV29-1
size: NA
J: TRBJ1-2
D: NA
DNA: TGCAGCGATTTTTCGGGGGTGGGCTATGGCTACACCTTC
CDR3: CSDFSGVGYGYTF

V: TRBV29-1
size: NA
J: TRBJ2-1
D: NA
DNA: TGCAGCGTTGAGGGGCGGGACGCCTACAATGAGCAGTTCTTC
CDR3: CSVEGRDAYNEQFF

V: TRBV6-5
size: NA
J: TRBJ1-2
D: TRBD1
DNA: TGTGCCAGCAGACCAACAGGGGGTAGTGGCTACACCTTC
CDR3: CASRPTGGSGYTF

V: TRBV7-9
size: NA
J: TRBJ2-1
D: NA
DNA: TGTGCCAGCAGCACTACTCTACTTGTTGACCCGACGATTGGGGAGCAGTTCTTC
CDR3: CASSTTLLVDPTIGEQFF

V: TRBV2
size: NA
J: TRBJ1-5
D: TRBD1
DNA: TGTGCCAGCAGCAAGCAGGGGGCGCGTAATCAGCCCCAGCATTTT
CDR3: CASSKQGARNQPQHF

V: TRBV7-2
size: NA
J: TRBJ2-1
D: TRBD2
DNA: TGTGCCAGCACCCCGACTAGCGGAAATGAGCAGTTCTTC
CDR3: CASTPTSGNEQFF

V: TRBV29-1
size: NA
J: TRBJ2-2
D: TRBD1
DNA: TGCGCGGCCGGGCAGGGGGCCTCCGGGGAGCTGTTTTTT
CDR3: CAAGQGASGELFF

V: TRBV10-3
size: NA
J: TRBJ2-7
D: TRBD2
DNA: TGTGCCATCGGGGGACTAGCGGGAGTGGGGTACGAGCAGTACTTC
CDR3: CAIGGLAGVGYEQYF

V: TRBV18
size: NA
J: TRBJ2-2
D: NA
DNA: TGTGCCAGCTCTACCCCGGAGGCCCCCGGGGAGCTGTTTTTT
CDR3: CASSTPEAPGELFF

V: TRBV7-2
size: NA
J: TRBJ2-1
D: NA
DNA: TGTGCCAGCAGACCTCGGGAGATGTCCTACAATGAGCAGTTCTTC
CDR3: CASRPREMSYNEQFF

V: TRBV28
size: few
J: TRBJ2-7
D: TRBD1
DNA: TGTGCCAGCACCCTGACAGGGATCTACGAGCAGTACTTC
CDR3: CASTLTGIYEQYF

V: TRBV11-2
size: NA
J: TRBJ2-5
D: TRBD2
DNA: TGTGCCAGCAGCCCCCCCCGGGGGGGCTGGGACCAAGAGACCCAGTACTTC
CDR3: CASSPPRGGWDQETQYF

V: TRBV29-1
size: once
J: TRBJ1-2
D: NA
DNA: TGCAGCGTTGAAGTTCTGGGCAGGGGCAACGGTGGCTACACCTTC
CDR3: CSVEVLGRGNGGYTF

V: TRBV9
size: many
J: TRBJ2-2
D: NA
DNA: TGTGCCAGCAGCGTAGAAACAGGGAACACCGGGGAGCTGTTTTTT
CDR3: CASSVETGNTGELFF

V: TRBV25-1
size: NA
J: TRBJ2-7
D: NA
DNA: TGTGCCAGCAGTGAATCGGCCCAGGGCTTCGAGCAGTACTTC
CDR3: CASSESAQGFEQYF

V: TRBV7-2
size: NA
J: TRBJ1-3
D: NA
DNA: TGTGCCAGCAGCTTTCAGGGGTTCGGAAACACCATATATTTT
CDR3: CASSFQGFGNTIYF

V: TRBV10-3
size: NA
J: TRBJ1-2
D: TRBD1
DNA: TGTGCCATCCGCGGACAGGGGGAGAATGGCTACACCTTC
CDR3: CAIRGQGENGYTF

V: TRBV5-6
size: NA
J: TRBJ2-5
D: TRBD2
DNA: TGTGCCAGCAGCTTGCCTCCGTCTAGCGGGGGGACAGAGACCCAGTACTTC
CDR3: CASSLPPSSGGTETQYF

V: TRBV5-4
size: once
J: TRBJ2-7
D: NA
DNA: TGTGCCAGCAGCGTCCCGGGTGTTGAGCAGTACTTC
CDR3: CASSVPGVEQYF

V: TRBV5-6
size: once
J: TRBJ2-2
D: NA
DNA: TGTGCCAGCAGCTCGGGAGATAACACCGGGGAGCTGTTTTTT
CDR3: CASSSGDNTGELFF

V: TRBV4-1
size: NA
J: TRBJ2-6
D: NA
DNA: TGCGCCAGCAGCCAAGTGTCAGGGGAAACTCCTGGGGCCAACGTCCTGACTTTC
CDR3: CASSQVSGETPGANVLTF

V: TRBV25-1
size: NA
J: TRBJ2-5
D: TRBD1
DNA: TGTGCCAGCAGTGTCAGCGGGACAGGGGCACAAGAGACCCAGTACTTC
CDR3: CASSVSGTGAQETQYF

V: TRBV7-9
size: NA
J: TRBJ2-5
D: NA
DNA: TGTGCCAGCAGCTTACCTCCAGGGTATCTCCAAGAGACCCAGTACTTC
CDR3: CASSLPPGYLQETQYF

V: TRBV9
size: NA
J: TRBJ2-1
D: TRBD2
DNA: TGTGCCAGCAGCCGAACTAGCGGGGGCACCTATGAGCAGTTCTTC
CDR3: CASSRTSGGTYEQFF

V: TRBV27
size: NA
J: TRBJ1-6
D: NA
DNA: TGTGCCAGCAGTTCCACCCCCCGGTCACCCCTCCACTTT
CDR3: CASSSTPRSPLHF

V: TRBV7-6
size: NA
J: TRBJ2-7
D: TRBD1
DNA: TGTGCCAGCGGGTGGACAGGGTCGCCCTACGAGCAGTACTTC
CDR3: CASGWTGSPYEQYF

V: TRBV7-2
size: NA
J: TRBJ2-7
D: TRBD1
DNA: TGTGCCAGCCGGGACAGGGTCTACGAGCAGTACTTC
CDR3: CASRDRVYEQYF

V: TRBV5-1
size: NA
J: TRBJ2-5
D: NA
DNA: TGCGCCAGCAGCTTGGGGACAGCATATCAAGAGACCCAGTACTTC
CDR3: CASSLGTAYQETQYF

V: TRBV6-5
size: once
J: TRBJ2-3
D: NA
DNA: TGTGCCAGCAGTTCCGAGTACTCAGGATCCGATACGCAGTATTTT
CDR3: CASSSEYSGSDTQYF

V: TRBV4-1
size: NA
J: TRBJ2-1
D: NA
DNA: TGCGCCAGCAGCCAAGTCGAGGCAGTGGCCAATGAGCAGTTCTTC
CDR3: CASSQVEAVANEQFF

V: TRBV7-2
size: NA
J: TRBJ1-2
D: NA
DNA: TGTGCCAGCAGCTTTAATATGCAGGAGGGCCGCTACACCTTC
CDR3: CASSFNMQEGRYTF

V: TRBV9
size: NA
J: TRBJ2-3
D: TRBD2
DNA: TGTGCCAGCAGCGTTACAGGCGGGAGTTCTCCAGATACGCAGTATTTT
CDR3: CASSVTGGSSPDTQYF

V: TRBV30
size: NA
J: TRBJ2-7
D: NA
DNA: TGTGCCTGGAGTCTTAGCGGGTGGGGGCCTTACGAGCAGTACTTC
CDR3: CAWSLSGWGPYEQYF

V: TRBV5-1
size: NA
J: TRBJ1-2
D: TRBD1
DNA: TGCGCCAGCAGCTTGGGGGACAGCTACCTCTATGGCTACACCTTC
CDR3: CASSLGDSYLYGYTF

V: TRBV11-2
size: NA
J: TRBJ1-1
D: TRBD1
DNA: TGTGCCAGCAGCTGGGTGGACAGGAAAGAGAACACTGAAGCTTTCTTT
CDR3: CASSWVDRKENTEAFF

V: TRBV6-1
size: NA
J: TRBJ1-5
D: TRBD1
DNA: TGTGCCAGCAGTGAACTCGGACAGGGGGCAACCCAGCCCCAGCATTTT
CDR3: CASSELGQGATQPQHF

V: TRBV20-1
size: few
J: TRBJ1-1
D: NA
DNA: TGCAGAATAAGGGGTTGTGAAGCTTTCTTT
CDR3: CRIRGCEAFF

V: TRBV28
size: NA
J: TRBJ1-5
D: NA
DNA: TGTGCCAGCAGCACCGACAGCTATCAGCCCCAGCATTTT
CDR3: CASSTDSYQPQHF